The count of the clone carrying this T cell receptor beta chain is one. The ends lost 3 bases at V and 6 bases at J; junction bases unmatched: 8. Germline lookup yields CDR1 LNHDA and CDR2 SQIVND (reference sequence). This CDR3 spans 16 amino acids. Only in-frame clones appear in the TCRdb table, and some are missing; sequencing was by immunoSEQ multiplex PCR. The data contain around 160,000 clones, 81% of them seen just once; the ten biggest clones take up roughly 2%. The data originate from a study of cytotoxic CD8 clonotypes in ibrutinib-treated CLL. The source was PBMCs, collected after 12 months of ibrutinib treatment. The rearrangement joins TRBV19 to TRBJ2-1; 10 bases are a match to TRBD1. This clonotype was obtained from a human donor with chronic lymphocytic leukemia. Written as DNA, the CDR3 is TGTGCCAGTAGTATTCAGACAGGGGGCTTTCGCAATGAGCAGTTCTTC. Residues: CASSIQTGGFRNEQFF.